The present T cell receptor (beta chain) was sequenced within a study of OX40 agonist ivuxolimab in advanced cancers. Background for the entire study: Ivuxolimab, which targeted the costimulatory receptor OX40 (CD134), was an agonistic, fully human IgG2 monoclonal antibody. Intravenous ivuxolimab was administered to patients every 2 weeks at six dose levels: 0.01, 0.1, 0.3, 1.5, 3 and 10 mg/kg. Of the approximately 50 dose-escalation patients, hepatocellular carcinoma was present in around 20, melanoma in around 15, renal cell carcinoma in 9 and head and neck cancer in 9. The dose-escalation cohort was around 83% male with a mean age of approximately 60 years, ranging from 23 to 79. Patients were allowed to have had prior anti-PD-1, anti-PD-L1 or anti-CTLA-4 therapy, and 40% of the dose-escalation patients had been treated with checkpoint inhibitors. Partial responses were achieved by three dose-escalation patients, of whom one had hepatocellular carcinoma and two had cutaneous melanoma. The point of sequencing TCRbeta in the periphery was to test whether ivuxolimab changed TCR sequence diversity and drove clonal T-cell expansion. The paper describes the monotherapy dose-escalation part (N of about 55 patients) of the phase I trial of ivuxolimab.

Genomic DNA was isolated from the sorted cells so that the TCRbeta CDR3 region could be sequenced. The immunoSEQ Assay was used to sequence the TCRbeta CDR3 regions. TCRdb holds this immuneACCESS table with in-frame rearrangements only. Some clones are missing; in checked studies, unresolved V genes explain under half, and the rest has no known cause. The sample records about 58,000 clones, about nine tenths of which are singletons. 3.8% of the sample belongs to the ten largest clones. V loses 4 bases at its end and J loses 4 bases; junction bases beyond the gene matches: 4. The CDR3 numbers 14 residues from cysteine through phenylalanine. Only the CDR3 part of the read is kept: 42 bases, read in frame from the first base. The germline V gene encodes CDR1 SEHNR and CDR2 FQNEAQ (reference sequence). The trial excluded patients who had a history of autoimmune disease or who were on systemic immunosuppression. Peripheral blood for TCR sequencing was drawn from every dose cohort at baseline, at cycle 4 day 1 and at cycle 7 day 1. The samples were drawn from a first-in-human, open-label, multicenter phase I dose-escalation trial of ivuxolimab. The trial enrolled adults with locally advanced or metastatic head and neck squamous cell, hepatocellular, melanoma or renal cell carcinoma. Before TCR sequencing, CD4+ T cells and CD8+ T cells were sorted from peripheral blood as separate populations.

What the study reported, not specific to this receptor: Clonal expansion of both CD4+ and CD8+ blood T cells was observed from baseline to week 6 at doses 0.1 to 3.0 mg/kg. After ivuxolimab, expanded clones were on average more numerous among CD8+ T cells than among CD4+ T cells. The antigen specificity of the clonally expanded peripheral T cells was not determined. In the 0.1-3.0 mg/kg groups, partial responders were among the patients with the lowest normalized peripheral clonal expansion, particularly in CD8+ T cells. Low levels of normalized T-cell clonal expansion were also shown by some nonresponding patients.

Of note for this clone: No antigen is known for it. Within one base of it there is no much larger clone, and no base qualities were kept.

The chain joins TRBV7-9 to TRBJ2-5; 9 of the junction bases match TRBD2. Sequences were derived from CD4+ or CD8+ T cells sorted from blood, sampled in a trial of the OX40 agonist ivuxolimab. The sequence was collected from an adult with an advanced solid tumor such as melanoma, head and neck, liver or kidney cancer. The nucleotides are TGTGCCAGCAGCTCTGGCGGGAGGGCAGAGACCCAGTACTTC. The resulting protein is CASSSGGRAETQYF.